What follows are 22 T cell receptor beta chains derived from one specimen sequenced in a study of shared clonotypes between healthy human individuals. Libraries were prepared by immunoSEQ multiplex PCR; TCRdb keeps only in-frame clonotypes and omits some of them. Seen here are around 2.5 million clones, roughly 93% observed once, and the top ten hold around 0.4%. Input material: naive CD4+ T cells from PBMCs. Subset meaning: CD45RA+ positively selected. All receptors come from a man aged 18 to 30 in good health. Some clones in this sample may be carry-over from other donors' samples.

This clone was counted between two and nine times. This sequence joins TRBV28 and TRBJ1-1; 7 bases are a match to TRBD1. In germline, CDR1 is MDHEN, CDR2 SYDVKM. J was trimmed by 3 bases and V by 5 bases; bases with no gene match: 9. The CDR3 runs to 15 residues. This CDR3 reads CASSPLGTVDTEAFF. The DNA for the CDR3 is TGTGCCAGCAGTCCTCTAGGGACAGTTGACACTGAAGCTTTCTTT.

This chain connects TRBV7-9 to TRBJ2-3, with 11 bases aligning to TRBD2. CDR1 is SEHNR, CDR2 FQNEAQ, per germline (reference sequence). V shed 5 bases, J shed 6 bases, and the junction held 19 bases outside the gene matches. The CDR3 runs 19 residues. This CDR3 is CASSPPRGLAGGPGDTQYF. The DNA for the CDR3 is TGTGCCAGCAGCCCCCCTAGGGGTTTAGCGGGAGGGCCCGGGGATACGCAGTATTTT. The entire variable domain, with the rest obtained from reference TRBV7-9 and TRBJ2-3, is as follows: DTGVSQNPRHKITKRGQNVTFRCDPISEHNRLYWYRQTLGQGPEFLTYFQNEAQLEKSRLLSDRFSAERPKGSFSTLEIQRTEQGDSAMYLCASSPPRGLAGGPGDTQYFGPGTRLTVL.

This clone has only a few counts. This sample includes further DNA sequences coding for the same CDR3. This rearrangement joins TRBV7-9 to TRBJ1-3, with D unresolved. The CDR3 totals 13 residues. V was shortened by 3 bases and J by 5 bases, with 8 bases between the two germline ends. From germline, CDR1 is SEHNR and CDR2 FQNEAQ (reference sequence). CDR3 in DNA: TGTGCCAGCAGCTTGTCAGGCCGAAACACCATATATTTT. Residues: CASSLSGRNTIYF.

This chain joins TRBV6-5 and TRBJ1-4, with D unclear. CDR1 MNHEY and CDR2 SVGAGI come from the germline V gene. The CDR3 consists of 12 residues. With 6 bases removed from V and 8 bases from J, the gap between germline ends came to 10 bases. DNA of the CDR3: TGTGCCAGCAGCCAACTTGGGGAAAAACTGTTTTTT. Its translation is CASSQLGEKLFF.

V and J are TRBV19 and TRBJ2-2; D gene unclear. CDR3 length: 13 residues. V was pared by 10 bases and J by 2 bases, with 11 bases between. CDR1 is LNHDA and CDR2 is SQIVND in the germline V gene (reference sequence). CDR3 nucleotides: TGTGCCACTCCGGGCGTCAACACCGGGGAGCTGTTTTTT. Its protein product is CATPGVNTGELFF.

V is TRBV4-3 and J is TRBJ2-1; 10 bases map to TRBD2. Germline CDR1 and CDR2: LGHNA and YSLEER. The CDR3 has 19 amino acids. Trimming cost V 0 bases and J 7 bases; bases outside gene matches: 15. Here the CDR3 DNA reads TGCGCCAGCAGCCAAGATCCCCCGGCGGGGGAGCGGGAGGGTAATGAGCAGTTCTTC. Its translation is CASSQDPPAGEREGNEQFF.

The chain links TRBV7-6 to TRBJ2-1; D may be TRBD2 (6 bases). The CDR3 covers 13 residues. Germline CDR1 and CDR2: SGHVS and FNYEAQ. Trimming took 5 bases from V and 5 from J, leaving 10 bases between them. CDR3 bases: TGTGCCAGCAGCCCCTGGGAGGACAATGAGCAGTTCTTC. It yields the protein CASSPWEDNEQFF.

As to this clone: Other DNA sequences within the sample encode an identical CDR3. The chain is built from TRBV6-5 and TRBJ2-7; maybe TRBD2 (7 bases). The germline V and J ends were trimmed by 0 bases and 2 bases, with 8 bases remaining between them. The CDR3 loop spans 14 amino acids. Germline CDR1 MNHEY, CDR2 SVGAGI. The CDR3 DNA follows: TGTGCCAGCAGTTACTCGGGGGGGCCCTACGAGCAGTACTTC. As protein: CASSYSGGPYEQYF.

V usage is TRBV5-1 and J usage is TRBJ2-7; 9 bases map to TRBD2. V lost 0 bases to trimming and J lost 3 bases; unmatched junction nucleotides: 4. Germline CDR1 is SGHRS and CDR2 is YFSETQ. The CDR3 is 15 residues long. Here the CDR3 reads CASSLGGTSHYEQYF. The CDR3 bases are TGCGCCAGCAGCTTGGGGGGGACTAGCCACTACGAGCAGTACTTC.

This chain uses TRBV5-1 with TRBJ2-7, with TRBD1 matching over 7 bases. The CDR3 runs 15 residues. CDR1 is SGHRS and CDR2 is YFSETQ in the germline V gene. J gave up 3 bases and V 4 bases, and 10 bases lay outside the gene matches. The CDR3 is CASSRMGQPYYEQYF. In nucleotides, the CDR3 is TGCGCCAGCAGCAGGATGGGACAGCCATACTACGAGCAGTACTTC.

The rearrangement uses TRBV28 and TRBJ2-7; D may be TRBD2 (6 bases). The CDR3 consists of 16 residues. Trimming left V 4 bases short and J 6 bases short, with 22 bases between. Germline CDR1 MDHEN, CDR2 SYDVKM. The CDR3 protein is CASSSLEAGISSEQYF. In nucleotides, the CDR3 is TGTGCCAGCAGTTCCTTGGAGGCGGGGATTTCCAGCGAGCAGTACTTC.

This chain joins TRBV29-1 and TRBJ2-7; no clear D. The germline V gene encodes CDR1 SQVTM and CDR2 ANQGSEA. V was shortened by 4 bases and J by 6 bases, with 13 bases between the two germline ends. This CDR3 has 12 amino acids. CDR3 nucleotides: TGCAGCGTTGGTGGTGTTAGCCCCGAGCAGTACTTC. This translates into CSVGGVSPEQYF.

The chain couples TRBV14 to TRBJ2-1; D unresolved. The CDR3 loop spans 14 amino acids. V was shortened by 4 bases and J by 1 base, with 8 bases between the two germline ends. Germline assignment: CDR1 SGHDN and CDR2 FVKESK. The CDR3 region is CASSLGSSYNEQFF. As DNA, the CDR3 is TGTGCCAGCAGCCTTGGCTCGTCCTACAATGAGCAGTTCTTC.

The CDR3 reads CASSLGGLGSNEKLFF. The DNA for the CDR3 is TGTGCCAGCAGCTTGGGGGGGTTGGGATCTAATGAAAAACTGTTTTTT. The chain links TRBV5-4 to TRBJ1-4; maybe TRBD1 (5 bases). The CDR3 has 16 residues. Germline CDR1 and CDR2: SGHNT and YYREEE (reference sequence). V lost 0 bases to trimming and J lost 3 bases, with 12 bases between them. Variable domain in full (rest from reference TRBV5-4 and TRBJ1-4): ETGVTQSPTHLIKTRGQQVTLRCSSQSGHNTVSWYQQALGQGPQFIFQYYREEENGRGNFPPRFSGLQFPNYSSELNVNALELDDSALYLCASSLGGLGSNEKLFFGSGTQLSVL.

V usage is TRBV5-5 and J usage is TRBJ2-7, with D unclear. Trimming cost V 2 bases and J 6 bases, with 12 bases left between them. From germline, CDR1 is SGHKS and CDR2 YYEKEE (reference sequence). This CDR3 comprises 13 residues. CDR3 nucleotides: TGTGCCAGCAGCTTATTTGGGCTACCCGAGCAGTACTTC. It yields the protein CASSLFGLPEQYF.

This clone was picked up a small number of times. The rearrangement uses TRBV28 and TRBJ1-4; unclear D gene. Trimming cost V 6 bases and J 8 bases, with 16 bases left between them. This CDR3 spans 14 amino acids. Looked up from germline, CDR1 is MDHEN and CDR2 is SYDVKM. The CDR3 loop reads CASRLEGRGEKLFF. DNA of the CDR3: TGTGCCAGCAGGCTCGAGGGAAGAGGAGAAAAACTGTTTTTT. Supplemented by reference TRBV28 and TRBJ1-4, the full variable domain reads DVKVTQSSRYLVKRTGEKVFLECVQDMDHENMFWYRQDPGLGLRLIYFSYDVKMKEKGDIPEGYSVSREKKERFSLILESASTNQTSMYLCASRLEGRGEKLFFGSGTQLSVL.

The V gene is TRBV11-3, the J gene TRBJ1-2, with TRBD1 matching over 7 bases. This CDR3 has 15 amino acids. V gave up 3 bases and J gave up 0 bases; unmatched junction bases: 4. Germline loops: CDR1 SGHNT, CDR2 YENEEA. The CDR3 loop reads CASSLGDSPNYGYTF. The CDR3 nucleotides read TGTGCCAGCAGCTTGGGGGACAGTCCTAACTATGGCTACACCTTC.

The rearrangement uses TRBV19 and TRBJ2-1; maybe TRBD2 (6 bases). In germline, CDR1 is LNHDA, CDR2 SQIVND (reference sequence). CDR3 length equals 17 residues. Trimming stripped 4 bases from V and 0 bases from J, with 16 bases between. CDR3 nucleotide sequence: TGTGCCAGTAGTAGGCTAGCGCAAGCTAGCTCCTACAATGAGCAGTTCTTC. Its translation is CASSRLAQASSYNEQFF.

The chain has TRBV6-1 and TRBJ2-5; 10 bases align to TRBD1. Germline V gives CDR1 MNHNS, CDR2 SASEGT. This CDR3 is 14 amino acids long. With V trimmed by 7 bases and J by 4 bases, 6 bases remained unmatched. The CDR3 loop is CASTKGQGSETQYF. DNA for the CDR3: TGTGCCAGCACAAAGGGACAGGGGTCAGAGACCCAGTACTTC.

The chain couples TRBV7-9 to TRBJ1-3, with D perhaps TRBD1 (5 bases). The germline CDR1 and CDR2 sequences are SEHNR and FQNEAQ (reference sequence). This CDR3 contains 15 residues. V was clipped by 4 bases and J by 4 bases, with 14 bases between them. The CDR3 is CASSWGLLQGNTIYF. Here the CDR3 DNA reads TGTGCCAGCAGCTGGGGCCTCCTCCAAGGAAACACCATATATTTT. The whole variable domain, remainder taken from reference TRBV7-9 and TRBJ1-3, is DTGVSQNPRHKITKRGQNVTFRCDPISEHNRLYWYRQTLGQGPEFLTYFQNEAQLEKSRLLSDRFSAERPKGSFSTLEIQRTEQGDSAMYLCASSWGLLQGNTIYFGEGSWLTVV.

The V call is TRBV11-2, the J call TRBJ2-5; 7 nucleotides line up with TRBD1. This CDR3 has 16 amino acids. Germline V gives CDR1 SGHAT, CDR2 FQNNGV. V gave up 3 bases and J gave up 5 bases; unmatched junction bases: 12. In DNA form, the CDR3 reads TGTGCCAGCAGCTTTGGAACCCAGGGGGTAGGGGAGACCCAGTACTTC. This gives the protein CASSFGTQGVGETQYF.

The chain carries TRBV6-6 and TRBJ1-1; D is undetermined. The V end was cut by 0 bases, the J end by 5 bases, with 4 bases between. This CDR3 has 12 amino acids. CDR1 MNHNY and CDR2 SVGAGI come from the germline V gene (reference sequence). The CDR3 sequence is CASSYSTTEAFF. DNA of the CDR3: TGTGCCAGCAGTTACTCTACTACTGAAGCTTTCTTT.